This passage covers 25 T cell receptor beta chains from one sample sequenced in a study of blood T cell repertoires in COVID-19. Sequencing was performed with immunoSEQ multiplex PCR; in TCRdb, only in-frame clones are kept and a portion is missing. The sample lists roughly 120,000 clones; over 85% were seen once. Source material: peripheral blood. The receptors were gathered from a man aged 45-65 years with active COVID-19.

V usage is TRBV27 and J usage is TRBJ2-1; 11 bases line up with TRBD1. Looked up from germline, CDR1 is MNHEY and CDR2 is SMNVEV (reference sequence). The V gene end was trimmed by 4 bases and the J gene end by 7 bases; junction bases not matched to a gene: 9. CDR3 length: 16 residues. CDR3: CASSSSGQGAPNEQFF. CDR3 DNA sequence: TGTGCCAGCAGTTCAAGCGGACAGGGGGCGCCGAATGAGCAGTTCTTC.

The chain combines TRBV18 with TRBJ2-7, with no clear D. The CDR3 spans 13 residues. The germline V gene encodes CDR1 KGHSH and CDR2 LQKENI. The V end was cut by 3 bases, the J end by 6 bases, with 12 bases between. The CDR3 nucleotides are TGTGCCAGCTCACCGGAGTTAACGGGCGAGCAGTACGTC. It yields the protein CASSPELTGEQYV.

The rearrangement uses TRBV12-3 or TRBV12-4 and TRBJ1-2; 9 positions agree with TRBD1. CDR3 length equals 13 residues. J was trimmed by 8 bases and V by 5 bases; bases with no gene match: 6. Here the CDR3 DNA reads TGTGCCAGCAGTCCCCGGACAGGGGTCGGCTACACCTTC. It specifies CASSPRTGVGYTF.

CDR3: CASSLEAVGLAFF. The CDR3 DNA follows: TGCGCCAGCAGCTTGGAGGCAGTGGGGCTGGCTTTCTTT. V is TRBV5-1 and J is TRBJ1-1, with a tentative D call TRBD1 (5 bases). The CDR3 sequence is 13 residues long. Trimming took off 0 bases at V and 11 bases at J, with 14 bases between the two ends. In germline, CDR1 is SGHRS, CDR2 YFSETQ.

The chain is built from TRBV5-4 and TRBJ1-1, with D tentatively TRBD1 (5 bases). Trimming removed 4 bases from V and 0 bases from J, with 13 bases in between. Germline-derived CDR1 and CDR2 are SGHNT and YYREEE (reference sequence). This CDR3 is built from 15 residues. CDR3 region: CASSIAGGLNTEAFF. CDR3 bases: TGTGCCAGCAGCATAGCCGGGGGACTGAACACTGAAGCTTTCTTT.

CDR3 residues: CASSLGVGGYEQYV. As DNA, the CDR3 is TGCGCCAGCAGCTTGGGGGTAGGGGGTTACGAGCAGTACGTC. This rearrangement joins TRBV5-1 to TRBJ2-7; perhaps TRBD1 as D (6 bases). Germline V gene sequence: CDR1 SGHRS, CDR2 YFSETQ. The V gene lost 0 bases and the J gene lost 4 bases, with 11 bases spanning the gap. This CDR3 comprises 14 residues.

The gene calls are TRBV5-1 and TRBJ2-1; possibly TRBD2 for D (5 bases). Trimming took off 3 bases at V and 7 bases at J, with 20 bases between the two ends. Looked up from germline, CDR1 is SGHRS and CDR2 is YFSETQ. This CDR3 has 16 amino acids. The CDR3 DNA follows: TGCGCCAGCAGCTCCACGCCAAGTAGGGCGGGTAATGAGCAGTTCTTC. As protein: CASSSTPSRAGNEQFF.

The V gene is TRBV12-5, the J gene TRBJ2-3; 8 bases line up with TRBD2. V lost 4 bases to trimming and J lost 0 bases; unmatched junction nucleotides: 12. The germline V gene has CDR1 LGHNT and CDR2 FRNRAP. The CDR3 is 18 amino acids. CDR3 region: CASGSPPGSGGSTDTQYF. As DNA, the CDR3 is TGTGCTAGTGGTTCTCCCCCGGGAAGCGGGGGTAGCACAGATACGCAGTATTTT.

The chain uses TRBV2 and TRBJ2-7, with a possible D match to TRBD1 (7 bases). The V end lost 0 bases, the J end lost 8 bases, and 14 bases lay between the germline ends. CDR3 length: 14 residues. The germline gives CDR1 SNHLY, CDR2 FYNNEI. This chain's CDR3 is CASSEAAGGYQQYV. CDR3 coding DNA: TGTGCCAGCAGTGAAGCGGCAGGGGGGTACCAGCAGTACGTC.

The chain uses TRBV18 and TRBJ1-3, with D tentatively TRBD1 (6 bases). Trimming stripped 6 bases from V and 4 bases from J, with 10 bases between. Germline V gene data show CDR1 as KGHSH and CDR2 as LQKENI. CDR3 length equals 13 residues. CDR3 sequence reads: CASSGDTGNTIYF. In DNA, the CDR3 is TGTGCCAGCTCCGGGGACACGGGAAACACCATATATTTT.

The V and J genes are TRBV6-1 and TRBJ1-5, with D perhaps matching TRBD1 (6 bases). Germline V gene data show CDR1 as MNHNS and CDR2 as SASEGT. Trimming shortened V by 3 bases and J by 7 bases, and 10 bases separated the two germline ends. CDR3 length: 13 residues. The CDR3 coding sequence is TGTGCCAGCAGTGAGGGGGCAAGGCAGCCCCAGCATTTT. It encodes CASSEGARQPQHF.

J is TRBJ2-5 and V is TRBV6-5; D gene unclear. The CDR3 loop spans 15 amino acids. In germline, CDR1 is MNHEY, CDR2 SVGAGI. V shed 4 bases and J shed 5 bases, with 17 bases lying between them. CDR3 protein: CASSLRGPPGETQYF. In nucleotides, the CDR3 is TGTGCCAGCAGTTTGAGAGGTCCCCCCGGGGAGACCCAGTACTTC.

This chain connects TRBV5-6 to TRBJ2-1, with 13 bases fitting TRBD2. With V trimmed by 0 bases and J by 10 bases, 13 bases remained unmatched. The CDR3 sequence is 18 residues long. CDR1 and CDR2 from the germline V gene are SGHDT and YYEEEE. CDR3 DNA: TGTGCCAGCAGCTTGGAGGGCCCGGGACTAGCGGGAAGGGAGGAGCAGTTCTTC. Translating it yields CASSLEGPGLAGREEQFF.

The chain has TRBV6-2 or TRBV6-3 and TRBJ1-1; weak D call: TRBD1 (5 bases). CDR3 length: 15 residues. The germline V gene has CDR1 MNHEY and CDR2 SVGEGT. V was cut by 6 bases and J by 4 bases, with 18 bases left in between. CDR3 amino acids: CASSSAGGGPTEAFF. CDR3 nucleotide sequence: TGTGCCAGCAGCTCAGCGGGGGGTGGTCCCACTGAAGCTTTCTTT.

CDR3 DNA sequence: TGTGCCAGCTCAGGCCTAGCGGGAGGGTACAATGAGCAGTTCTTC. Translated: CASSGLAGGYNEQFF. This sequence joins TRBV18 and TRBJ2-1; 12 bases match TRBD2. V shed 5 bases, J shed 4 bases, and the junction held 3 bases outside the gene matches. CDR3 length: 15 amino acids. Germline loops: CDR1 KGHSH, CDR2 LQKENI.

CDR3 coding DNA: TGTGCCAGCAGAGGACTAGCGCCCACCGGGGAGCTGTTTTTT. This sequence encodes CASRGLAPTGELFF. The V call is TRBV2, the J call TRBJ2-2; 9 positions match TRBD2. The CDR3 has 14 residues. J was trimmed by 4 bases and V by 6 bases; bases with no gene match: 3. Germline V gives CDR1 SNHLY, CDR2 FYNNEI.

The chain has TRBV27 and TRBJ2-1, with 8 bases that match TRBD2. Germline V lookup: CDR1 MNHEY, CDR2 SMNVEV (reference sequence). The CDR3 is 15 residues long. V was pared by 6 bases and J by 5 bases, with 9 bases of the junction left unmatched. CDR3 in amino acids: CASRPIAGLNNEQFF. For the CDR3, the DNA is TGTGCCAGCAGACCTATAGCGGGGTTGAACAATGAGCAGTTCTTC.

V is TRBV7-9 and J is TRBJ2-1; 11 nucleotides line up with TRBD2. V dropped 11 bases and J dropped 7; count of bases not matched to a gene: 13. Germline CDR1 reads SEHNR; CDR2 reads FQNEAQ (reference sequence). The CDR3 is made up of 15 amino acids. CDR3 sequence (DNA): TGTGCCGGCAACCCTAGCGGGAGGACCAGGAATGAGCAGTTCTTC. Its translation is CAGNPSGRTRNEQFF.

The CDR3 loop reads CASSVPGGNEQFF. The CDR3 coding sequence is TGTGCCAGCAGTGTCCCAGGGGGCAATGAGCAGTTCTTC. This rearrangement joins TRBV25-1 to TRBJ2-1, with 7 bases lining up with TRBD1. The CDR3 spans 13 residues. Germline assignment: CDR1 MGHDK and CDR2 SYGVNS. The V gene end was trimmed by 4 bases and the J gene end by 6 bases; junction bases not matched to a gene: 3.

The chain joins TRBV6-5 to TRBJ2-5; TRBD2 matches 9 bases. This CDR3 is built from 16 residues. V dropped 0 bases and J dropped 1; count of bases not matched to a gene: 3. Germline V lookup: CDR1 MNHEY, CDR2 SVGAGI. The chain's CDR3 is CASSYSSGSRQETQYF. CDR3 nucleotides: TGTGCCAGCAGTTACTCTAGCGGGAGTCGCCAAGAGACCCAGTACTTC.

The chain recombines TRBV4-2 with TRBJ2-3, with D possibly matching TRBD2 (6 bases). V dropped 3 bases and J dropped 6 bases, with 16 bases sitting between them. The germline gives CDR1 LGHNA, CDR2 YNFKEQ. The CDR3 has 15 residues. This chain's CDR3 is CASSQSPGRGDTQYF. The DNA of the CDR3 is TGTGCCAGCAGCCAGTCTCCCGGGAGAGGCGATACGCAGTATTTT.

The J gene is TRBJ2-3, the V gene TRBV10-2; D not certain. There are 13 residues in the CDR3. Trimming pared 2 bases from V and 0 bases from J, leaving 3 bases between. Germline CDR1 is WSHSY and CDR2 is SAAADI. The CDR3 sequence is CASSEPSTDTQYF. CDR3 nucleotide sequence: TGCGCCAGCAGTGAGCCAAGCACAGATACGCAGTATTTT.

J is TRBJ2-7 and V is TRBV6-5; 9 nucleotides line up with TRBD1. Germline V lookup: CDR1 MNHEY, CDR2 SVGAGI. The length of the CDR3 is 15 residues. Unmatched junction bases numbered 14, after V lost 10 bases and J lost 4 bases. In nucleotides, the CDR3 is TGTGCCACCTCCCTGGGAGGGACAGGGCTATACGAGCAGTACTTC. Translated, it gives CATSLGGTGLYEQYF.

The V call is TRBV6-1, the J call TRBJ1-1; D not certain. The CDR3 length is 15 residues. The V end lost 0 bases, the J end lost 1 base, and 9 bases lay between the germline ends. Looked up from germline, CDR1 is MNHNS and CDR2 is SASEGT. Here the CDR3 reads CASSEARRENTEAFF. DNA for the CDR3: TGTGCCAGCAGTGAAGCACGGCGGGAGAACACTGAAGCTTTCTTT.

In its sample, this clone was seen once. This chain connects TRBV21-1 to TRBJ1-3; the table's D call, TRBD1, was not checked against the DNA. TRBV21-1 is termed a pseudogene. The CDR3 consists of 18 residues. The CDR3 loop is CASSKAWGLKSSGNTIYF. In DNA form, the CDR3 reads TGTGCCAGCAGCAAAGCTTGGGGCCTAAAAAGCTCTGGAAACACCATATATTTT.